A single sample gave rise to the 6 T cell receptor beta chains below, sequenced in a study of blood T cells in healthy people across ages. Sample-barcoded 5' priming and a J-beta primer mix drove a second PCR of roughly 6 to 12 cycles. TCRdb reprocessed the 5' RACE reads with MiXCR, giving one entry per CDR3 protein. Of roughly 680,000 distinct CDR3 sequences listed, over 40% are singletons. The sample consisted of blood. All receptors come from a woman older than 75 in good health.

The chain employs TRBV12-3 or TRBV12-4 and TRBJ2-1; 8 bases are shared with TRBD2. This CDR3 region has 17 residues. J lost 0 bases, V lost 7 bases, and 11 bases had no gene match. CDR3 loop: CASTPSGGASSYNEQFF. The DNA for the CDR3 is TGTGCCAGCACCCCTTCGGGAGGGGCGAGCTCCTACAATGAGCAGTTCTTC.

This clonotype was seen repeatedly, ten times or more. The genes are TRBV5-1 and TRBJ1-2; D may be TRBD1 (5 bases). The length of the CDR3 is 13 residues. With 0 bases removed from V and 3 bases from J, the gap between germline ends came to 6 bases. Germline loops: CDR1 SGHRS, CDR2 YFSETQ. As DNA, the CDR3 is TGCGCCAGCAGCTTGGGACAGTACTATGGCTACACCTTC. Translated, it gives CASSLGQYYGYTF. Full variable domain (rest looked up from reference TRBV5-1 and TRBJ1-2): KAGVTQTPRYLIKTRGQQVTLSCSPISGHRSVSWYQQTPGQGLQFLFEYFSETQRNKGNFPGRFSGRQFSNSRSEMNVSTLELGDSALYLCASSLGQYYGYTFGSGTRLTVV.

This clonotype showed up many times. This chain connects TRBV2 to TRBJ2-3, with TRBD2 matching over 10 bases. The trim removed 5 bases at V and 2 bases at J, leaving 7 bases unmatched. The CDR3 has 16 amino acids. Looked up from germline, CDR1 is SNHLY and CDR2 is FYNNEI. CDR3 amino acids: CASSRTLAGVTDTQYF. As DNA, the CDR3 is TGTGCCAGCAGTCGCACCCTAGCGGGGGTCACAGATACGCAGTATTTT.

This clonotype came up once. This chain links TRBV4-1 with TRBJ2-1; perhaps TRBD2 as D (5 bases). There are 17 residues in the CDR3. The V end was cut by 6 bases, the J end by 0 bases, with 18 bases between. CDR1 is MGHRA and CDR2 is YSYEKL in the germline V gene. CDR3 amino acids: CASSLSLALSSYNEQFF. The CDR3 DNA sequence: TGCGCCAGCAGTCTCAGTTTAGCGCTTAGCTCCTACAATGAGCAGTTCTTC.

CDR3 loop: CSATSPKDRTNTEAFF. The CDR3 DNA is TGCAGTGCAACCAGTCCAAAGGACAGGACGAACACTGAAGCTTTCTTT. This chain joins TRBV20-1 and TRBJ1-1, with 7 nucleotides matching TRBD1. The junction had 14 bases not matched to a gene; V was cut back by 6 bases and J by 1 base. This CDR3 spans 16 amino acids. CDR1 and CDR2 (germline): DFQATT, SNEGSKA (reference sequence).

The chain links TRBV11-2 to TRBJ1-2, with 10 bases matching TRBD1. Germline assignment: CDR1 SGHAT and CDR2 FQNNGV. Trimming removed 3 bases from V and 4 bases from J; junction bases left unmatched: 8. The CDR3 is 16 amino acids. The CDR3: CASSFGTGVRSYGYTF. Here the CDR3 DNA reads TGTGCCAGCAGCTTCGGGACAGGGGTACGGAGCTATGGCTACACCTTC.